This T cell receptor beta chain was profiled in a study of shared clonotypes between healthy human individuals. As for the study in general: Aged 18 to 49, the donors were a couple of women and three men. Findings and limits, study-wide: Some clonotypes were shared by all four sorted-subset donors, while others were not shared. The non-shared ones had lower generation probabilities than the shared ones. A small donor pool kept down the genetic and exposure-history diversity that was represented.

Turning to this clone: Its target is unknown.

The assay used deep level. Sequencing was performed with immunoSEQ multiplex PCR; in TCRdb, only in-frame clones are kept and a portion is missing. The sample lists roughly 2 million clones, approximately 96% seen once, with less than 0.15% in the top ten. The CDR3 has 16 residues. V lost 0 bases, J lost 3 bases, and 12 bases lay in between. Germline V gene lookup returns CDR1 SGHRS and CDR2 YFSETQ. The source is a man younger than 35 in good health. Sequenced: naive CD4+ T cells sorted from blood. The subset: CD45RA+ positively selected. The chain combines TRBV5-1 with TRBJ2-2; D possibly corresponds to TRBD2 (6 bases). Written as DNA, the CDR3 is TGCGCCAGCAGCTTGGATCCGGGGGTTTACACCGGGGAGCTGTTTTTT. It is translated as CASSLDPGVYTGELFF.